This entry lists 25 T cell receptor beta chains sequenced from one sample in a study of cytomegalovirus exposure and HLA in healthy donors. The PCR ran on 60 Vbeta and 13 Jbeta primers. TCRdb keeps only in-frame clones here, not all; method: immunoSEQ multiplex PCR. The sample consists of fewer than 85,000 clones, around 81% of them appearing once. The sample comprised PBMCs. The receptors originated from a male donor in good health and CMV-seropositive.

The gene calls are TRBV5-4 and TRBJ2-5; 8 nucleotides agree with TRBD2. Unmatched junction bases numbered 13, after V lost 3 bases and J lost 6 bases. This CDR3 has 16 residues. CDR1 and CDR2 (germline): SGHNT, YYREEE (reference sequence). CDR3 nucleotides: TGTGCCAGCAGCTCCTCGGGGCGGGGGGCCGGGCAGACCCAGTACTTC. Translating it yields CASSSSGRGAGQTQYF.

CDR3 nucleotides: TGTGCCAGTAGTATCTGGGACAGTCGAGAAAAACTGTTTTTT. Its protein product is CASSIWDSREKLFF. The rearrangement joins TRBV19 to TRBJ1-4; 7 nucleotides line up with TRBD1. The junction had 6 bases not matched to a gene; V was cut back by 3 bases and J by 8 bases. The germline CDR1 and CDR2 sequences are LNHDA and SQIVND (reference sequence). The CDR3 has 14 amino acids. The full variable domain, its missing parts supplied by reference TRBV19 and TRBJ1-4, is DGGITQSPKYLFRKEGQNVTLSCEQNLNHDAMYWYRQDPGQGLRLIYYSQIVNDFQKGDIAEGYSVSREKKESFPLTVTSAQKNPTAFYLCASSIWDSREKLFFGSGTQLSVL.

This clone showed up just once. This sequence joins TRBV5-1 and TRBJ2-5; 8 bases align to TRBD2. Germline-derived CDR1 and CDR2 are SGHRS and YFSETQ. V trimming: 4 bases; J trimming: 0 bases; junction bases outside the gene matches: 8. This CDR3 is built from 16 residues. For the CDR3, the DNA is TGCGCCAGCAGCCGTAGCGGGGACGTAAACCAAGAGACCCAGTACTTC. Encoded protein: CASSRSGDVNQETQYF.

The chain carries TRBV23-1 and TRBJ2-7; possible D gene TRBD2, 7 bases. TRBV23-1 has ORF status, its function being uncertain. The CDR3 runs to 20 residues. V was shortened by 0 bases and J by 5 bases, with 29 bases between the two germline ends. CDR3 coding DNA: TGCGCCAGCAGTCAATCAACTCGATCTATCGAGGCCCAGGGGAGGGACGAGCAGTACTTC. Amino acids: CASSQSTRSIEAQGRDEQYF.

This clone has a single count. The chain uses TRBV9 and TRBJ1-1; D is unclear. Germline V lookup: CDR1 SGDLS, CDR2 YYNGEE. The CDR3 loop spans 13 amino acids. Trimming left V 0 bases short and J 6 bases short, with 9 bases between. DNA for the CDR3: TGTGCCAGCAGCGTAGATTCACCGGCTGAAGCTTTCTTT. Translated, it gives CASSVDSPAEAFF.

The chain joins TRBV7-3 to TRBJ2-3; 7 bases match TRBD1. After removal of 6 bases from V and 2 bases from J, the junction contained 11 bases not matched to a gene. Germline V CDR1 and CDR2: SGHTA, FQGTGA. The CDR3 spans 16 residues. CDR3 sequence: CASRIGTDSNTDTQYF. CDR3 bases: TGTGCCAGCAGAATTGGGACAGACTCAAACACAGATACGCAGTATTTT.

This clone was seen once. This chain connects TRBV5-5 to TRBJ1-2, with D possibly TRBD1 on 5 matching bases. Germline CDR1 reads SGHKS; CDR2 reads YYEKEE (reference sequence). Trimming stripped 0 bases from V and 7 bases from J, with 16 bases between. The length of the CDR3 is 15 residues. The chain's CDR3 is CASSLGLGQDPGYTF. The CDR3 nucleotides are TGTGCCAGCAGCTTGGGTCTCGGACAAGACCCTGGCTACACCTTC.

The rearrangement links TRBV19 to TRBJ2-7, with 7 bases matching TRBD1. The V segment lost 4 bases and the J segment 4 bases; nucleotides outside the gene matches: 13. From germline, CDR1 is LNHDA and CDR2 SQIVND (reference sequence). This CDR3 has 16 residues. The CDR3 spells CASSTSGTELRYEQYF. In DNA form, the CDR3 reads TGTGCCAGTAGTACATCCGGGACAGAATTGAGGTACGAGCAGTACTTC.

The chain employs TRBV9 and TRBJ2-2; D is unclear. There are 12 residues in the CDR3. Germline loops: CDR1 SGDLS, CDR2 YYNGEE. The V end was cut by 4 bases, the J end by 1 base, with 2 bases between. CDR3 residues: CASSRNTGELFF. The CDR3 DNA sequence: TGTGCCAGCAGCCGGAACACCGGGGAGCTGTTTTTT.

The rearrangement joins TRBV9 to TRBJ2-5, with TRBD1 identical over 7 bases. This CDR3 has 13 amino acids. Looked up from germline, CDR1 is SGDLS and CDR2 is YYNGEE. With V trimmed by 0 bases and J by 6 bases, 2 bases remained unmatched. CDR3: CASSVVGGQTQYF. The CDR3 DNA is TGTGCCAGCAGCGTAGTAGGGGGCCAGACCCAGTACTTC. Combining the CDR3 with reference TRBV9 and TRBJ2-5 gives the whole variable domain DSGVTQTPKHLITATGQRVTLRCSPRSGDLSVYWYQQSLDQGLQFLIQYYNGEERAKGNILERFSAQQFPDLHSELNLSSLELGDSALYFCASSVVGGQTQYFGPGTRLLVL.

This clone was observed a few times. Other DNA variants within this sample encode the same CDR3. The J gene is TRBJ2-7, the V gene TRBV11-2; D not certain. V gave up 7 bases and J gave up 4 bases, with 23 bases separating them. The length of the CDR3 is 16 residues. From germline, CDR1 is SGHAT and CDR2 FQNNGV. The CDR3 coding sequence is TGTGCCAGCATCTTTATCAAGCAGAAGGCGGCATACGAGCAGTACTTC. Translation gives CASIFIKQKAAYEQYF. Drawing the rest from reference TRBV11-2 and TRBJ2-7, the complete variable domain is EAGVAQSPRYKIIEKRQSVAFWCNPISGHATLYWYQQILGQGPKLLIQFQNNGVVDDSQLPKDRFSAERLKGVDSTLKIQPAKLEDSAVYLCASIFIKQKAAYEQYFGPGTRLTVT.

The chain combines TRBV15 with TRBJ2-7; no firm D call. The CDR3 runs 14 residues. V was trimmed by 1 base and J by 3 bases, leaving 10 bases between them. The germline V gene has CDR1 LNHNV and CDR2 YYDKDF (reference sequence). CDR3 nucleotide sequence: TGTGCCACCAGCAGAGGCTTGGGCCTCTACGAGCAGTACTTC. Translating gives CATSRGLGLYEQYF.

The rearrangement links TRBV6-1 to TRBJ1-6; D possibly corresponds to TRBD1 (5 bases). The germline gives CDR1 MNHNS, CDR2 SASEGT. This CDR3 contains 14 residues. V was pared by 1 base and J by 10 bases, with 11 bases between. The CDR3: CASSEGAGPSPLHF. The CDR3 DNA is TGTGCCAGCAGTGAAGGGGCAGGGCCCTCACCCCTCCACTTT.

The chain links TRBV30 to TRBJ1-1, with D perhaps TRBD1 (5 bases). Deletions cut 4 bases from V and 3 bases from J, with 21 bases between. The CDR3 runs 16 residues. CDR1 and CDR2 (germline): GTSNPN, SVGIG (reference sequence). The CDR3 sequence is CAWKETWGGRDTEAFF. CDR3 nucleotides: TGTGCCTGGAAGGAGACGTGGGGCGGAAGGGACACTGAAGCTTTCTTT.

This chain links TRBV7-9 with TRBJ1-2; TRBD1 matches at 10 bases. Germline trimming cut 5 bases from V and 4 bases from J; bases unmatched to any gene: 4. Germline lookup yields CDR1 SEHNR and CDR2 FQNEAQ (reference sequence). The CDR3 runs 14 residues. This chain's CDR3 is CASSIGDRGYGYTF. CDR3 nucleotide sequence: TGTGCCAGCAGCATAGGGGACAGGGGCTATGGCTACACCTTC.

This clone showed up just once. This rearrangement joins TRBV10-3 to TRBJ1-1; TRBD1 agrees at 8 bases. With V trimmed by 4 bases and J by 1 base, 2 bases remained unmatched. CDR3 length: 14 amino acids. Germline values: CDR1 ENHRY, CDR2 SYGVKD. CDR3 sequence (DNA): TGTGCCATCAGTGCGACAGGGGCGAACACTGAAGCTTTCTTT. This gives the protein CAISATGANTEAFF.

The chain employs TRBV27 and TRBJ1-5, with TRBD1 as a possible D gene (5 bases). The CDR3 loop spans 15 amino acids. The germline V gene has CDR1 MNHEY and CDR2 SMNVEV (reference sequence). The V and J ends lost 8 bases and 6 bases respectively, with 20 bases between them. The CDR3 is CASPTLLQDPQPQHF. The CDR3, as DNA: TGTGCCAGCCCCACGCTTCTACAGGATCCTCAGCCCCAGCATTTT.

DNA of the CDR3: TGTGCCAGCAGCTTAGCCGAAGCCTACGAGCAGTACTTC. Amino acids: CASSLAEAYEQYF. The chain uses TRBV7-9 and TRBJ2-5; no definite D call. Matching the DNA end better, TRBJ2-7 makes the J call doubtful. This CDR3 has 13 residues. Per the germline V gene, CDR1 is SEHNR and CDR2 is FQNEAQ (reference sequence).

The V and J genes are TRBV5-4 and TRBJ2-7; the D gene is possibly TRBD2 (6 bases). The germline CDR1 and CDR2 sequences are SGHNT and YYREEE (reference sequence). This CDR3 spans 13 amino acids. Trimming took off 7 bases at V and 0 bases at J, with 11 bases between the two ends. The CDR3 region is CASSDGSSYEQYF. Here the CDR3 DNA reads TGTGCCAGCTCAGACGGGAGCTCCTACGAGCAGTACTTC.

The chain employs TRBV18 and TRBJ2-2; possibly TRBD1 for D (5 bases). CDR1 and CDR2 from the germline V gene are KGHSH and LQKENI. The CDR3 runs 16 residues. V was cut by 6 bases and J by 1 base, with 15 bases left in between. CDR3: CASSSIGEQNTGELFF. CDR3 sequence (DNA): TGTGCCAGCTCCTCCATAGGGGAACAGAACACCGGGGAGCTGTTTTTT.

The chain uses TRBV28 and TRBJ1-4; D possibly corresponds to TRBD1 (5 bases). Germline assignment: CDR1 MDHEN and CDR2 SYDVKM. The V end lost 6 bases, the J end lost 5 bases, and 19 bases lay between the germline ends. This CDR3 spans 16 amino acids. DNA for the CDR3: TGTGCCAGCAGCCCCTGGGGGGAGTCGGTGAATGAAAAACTGTTTTTT. Its translation is CASSPWGESVNEKLFF.

CDR3 amino acids: CASSRRDSSNYGYTF. The CDR3 DNA reads TGTGCCAGCAGCCGCCGGGACAGTTCCAACTATGGCTACACCTTC. This sequence joins TRBV7-2 and TRBJ1-2, with 7 bases matching TRBD1. Looked up from germline, CDR1 is SGHTA and CDR2 is FQGNSA. V was clipped by 5 bases and J by 2 bases; unmatched bases: 8. The CDR3 has 15 residues.

The V call is TRBV6-6, the J call TRBJ2-7; D is possibly TRBD1 (5 bases). The CDR3 has 13 residues. Germline loops: CDR1 MNHNY, CDR2 SVGAGI (reference sequence). Trimming pared 7 bases from V and 1 base from J, leaving 11 bases between. The CDR3 reads CASTKGPSYEQYF. The CDR3 DNA is TGTGCCAGCACCAAGGGGCCGTCCTACGAGCAGTACTTC.

The CDR3 bases are TGTGCCAGCAGCTTCAAGGGCAGGGGAGATACGCAGTATTTT. It codes for CASSFKGRGDTQYF. The chain joins TRBV7-2 to TRBJ2-3, with D perhaps TRBD1 (6 bases). Per the germline V gene, CDR1 is SGHTA and CDR2 is FQGNSA. This CDR3 has 14 amino acids. The V end was cut by 3 bases, the J end by 5 bases, with 12 bases between.

The chain employs TRBV7-3 and TRBJ2-2; D is unclear. Germline CDR1 SGHTA, CDR2 FQGTGA. The CDR3 is 14 residues long. The V end lost 2 bases, the J end lost 5 bases, and 9 bases lay between the germline ends. The CDR3 coding sequence is TGTGCCAGCAGCTTAGATTTCGGGACCGGGGAGCTGTTTTTT. It encodes CASSLDFGTGELFF.